The clone carrying this TCR beta chain came up a few times. This sample was taken from a study of identical twins. The CDR3 has 14 residues. Trimming took 1 base from V and 0 from J, leaving 6 bases between them. Germline CDR1 reads SGHRS; CDR2 reads YFSETQ. A single record per CDR3 protein comes from TCRdb applying MiXCR to the 5' RACE reads. The table records 200,000 to 250,000 distinct CDR3 sequences, less than 8% of them present only once. These data also formed part of another study, on yellow fever vaccine responses in identical twins.

The V call is TRBV5-1, the J call TRBJ2-3; D ambiguous. The TCR was taken from a woman aged 18-29 years in good health. The sequenced material came from memory (CD45RO+) T cells sorted from blood. CDR3 DNA: TGCGCCAGCAGCTTGCCACATAGCACAGATACGCAGTATTTT. It codes for CASSLPHSTDTQYF.